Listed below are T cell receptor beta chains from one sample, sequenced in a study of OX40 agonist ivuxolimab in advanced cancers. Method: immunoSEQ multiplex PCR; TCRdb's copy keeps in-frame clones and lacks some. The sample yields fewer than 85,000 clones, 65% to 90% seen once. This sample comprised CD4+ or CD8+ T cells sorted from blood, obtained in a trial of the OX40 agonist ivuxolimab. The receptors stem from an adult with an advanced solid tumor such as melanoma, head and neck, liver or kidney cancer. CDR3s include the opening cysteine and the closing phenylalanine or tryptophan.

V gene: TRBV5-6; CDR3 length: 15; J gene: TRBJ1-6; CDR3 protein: CASSHPDRPSSPLHF
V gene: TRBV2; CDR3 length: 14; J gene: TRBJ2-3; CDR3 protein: CASSELQSTDTQYF
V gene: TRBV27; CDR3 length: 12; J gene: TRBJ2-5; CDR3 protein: CASSYRGETQYF
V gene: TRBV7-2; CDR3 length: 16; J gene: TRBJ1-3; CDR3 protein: CASSLVSGGSGNTIYF
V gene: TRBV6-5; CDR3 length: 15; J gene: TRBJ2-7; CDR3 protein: CASSPPKQGGYEQYF
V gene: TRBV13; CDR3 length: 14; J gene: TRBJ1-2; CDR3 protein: CASSLVGRAYGYTF
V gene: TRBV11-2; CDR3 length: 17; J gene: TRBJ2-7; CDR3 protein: CASSVSYGLAGFDEQYF
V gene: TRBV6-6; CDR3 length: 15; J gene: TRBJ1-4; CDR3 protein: CASTAGRGTNEKLFF
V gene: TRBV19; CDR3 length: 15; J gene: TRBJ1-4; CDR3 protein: CASSSTGTSNEKLFF
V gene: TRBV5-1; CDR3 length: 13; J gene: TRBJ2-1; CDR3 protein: CASSLAGRGQQFF
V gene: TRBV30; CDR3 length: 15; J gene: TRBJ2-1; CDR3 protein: CAWDPGTGGYNEQFF
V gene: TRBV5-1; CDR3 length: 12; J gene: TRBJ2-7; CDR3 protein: CASSLDNRGQYF
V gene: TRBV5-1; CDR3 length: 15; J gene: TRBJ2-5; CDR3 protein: CASTSFGTGQETQYF
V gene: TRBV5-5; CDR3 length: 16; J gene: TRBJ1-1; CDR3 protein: CASSMGQGAQNTEAFF
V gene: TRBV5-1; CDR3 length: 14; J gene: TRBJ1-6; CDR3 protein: CASRTQQGKSPLHF
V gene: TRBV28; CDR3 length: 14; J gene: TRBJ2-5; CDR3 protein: CASSPRNPQETQYF
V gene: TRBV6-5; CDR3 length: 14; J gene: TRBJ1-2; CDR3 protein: CASSRDRGNYGYTF
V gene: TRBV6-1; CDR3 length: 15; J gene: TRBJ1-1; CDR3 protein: CASSDGSSGQSEAFF
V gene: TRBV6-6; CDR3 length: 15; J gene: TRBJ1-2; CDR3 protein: CASSDLTGLLSGYTF
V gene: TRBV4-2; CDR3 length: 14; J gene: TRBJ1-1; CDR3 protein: CASSQVGRDGEAFF
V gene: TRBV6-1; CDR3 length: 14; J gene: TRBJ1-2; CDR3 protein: CASSEYSQGYGYTF
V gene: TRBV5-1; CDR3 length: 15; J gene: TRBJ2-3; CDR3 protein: CASSLTAGGPQAQYF
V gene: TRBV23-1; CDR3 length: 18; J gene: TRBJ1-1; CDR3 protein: CASSQSPGQGIMNTEAFF
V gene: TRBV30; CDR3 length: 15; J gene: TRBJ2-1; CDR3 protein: CAWSGLAGGLNEQFF
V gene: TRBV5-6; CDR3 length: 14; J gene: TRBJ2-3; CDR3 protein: CASSTPRVADTQYF
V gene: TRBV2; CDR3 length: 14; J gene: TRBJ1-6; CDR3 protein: CASWPGQGISPLHF
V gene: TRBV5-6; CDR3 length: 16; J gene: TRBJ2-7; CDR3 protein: CASSRGLAGVSYEQYF
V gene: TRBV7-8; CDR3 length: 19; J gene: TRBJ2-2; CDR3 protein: CASSPSRFGGDKNTGELFF
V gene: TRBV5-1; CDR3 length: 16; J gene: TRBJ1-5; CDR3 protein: CASSLIPGSSNQPQHF
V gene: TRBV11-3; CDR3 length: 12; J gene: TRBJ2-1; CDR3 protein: CASSLDGLGQFF
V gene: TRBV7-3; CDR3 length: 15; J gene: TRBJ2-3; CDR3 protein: CASSLTGTTTDTQYF
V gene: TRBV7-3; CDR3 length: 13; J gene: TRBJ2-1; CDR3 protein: CASSLRPAGEQFF
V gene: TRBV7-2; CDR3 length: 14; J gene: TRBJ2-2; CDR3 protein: CASSSGLAGGELFF
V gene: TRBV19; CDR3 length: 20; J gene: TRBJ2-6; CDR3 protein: CATPGQGAVWERSGANVLTF
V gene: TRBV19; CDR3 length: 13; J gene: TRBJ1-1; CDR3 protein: CASSFSWNTEAFF
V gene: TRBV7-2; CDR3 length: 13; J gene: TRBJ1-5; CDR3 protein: CASSSNSNQPQHF
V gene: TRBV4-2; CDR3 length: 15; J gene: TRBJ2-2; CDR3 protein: CASSQARTNTGELFF
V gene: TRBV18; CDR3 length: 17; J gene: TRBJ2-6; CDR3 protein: CASSPGTGLSGANVLTF
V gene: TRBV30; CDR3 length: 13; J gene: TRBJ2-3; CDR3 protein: CAWKDRGADTQYF
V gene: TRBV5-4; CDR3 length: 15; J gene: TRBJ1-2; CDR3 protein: CASSHGTGESPGYTF
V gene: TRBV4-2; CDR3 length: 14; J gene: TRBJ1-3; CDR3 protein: CASSQGGIGNTIYF
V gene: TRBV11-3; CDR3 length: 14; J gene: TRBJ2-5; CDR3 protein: CASSLQGAGETQYF
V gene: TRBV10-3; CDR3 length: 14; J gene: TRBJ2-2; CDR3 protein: CAISSRAFAGELFF
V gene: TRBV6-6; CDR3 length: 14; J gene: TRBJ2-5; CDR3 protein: CASSYTGGRETQYF
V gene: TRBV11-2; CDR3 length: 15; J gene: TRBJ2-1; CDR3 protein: CASSSTRAGKNEQFF
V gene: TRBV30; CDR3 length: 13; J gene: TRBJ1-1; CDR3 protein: CAWSEGTNTEAFF
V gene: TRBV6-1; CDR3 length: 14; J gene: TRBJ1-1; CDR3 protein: CASSQQEKWTEAFF
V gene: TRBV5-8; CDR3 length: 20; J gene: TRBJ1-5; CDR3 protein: CASSAPGTGKVLGANQPQHF
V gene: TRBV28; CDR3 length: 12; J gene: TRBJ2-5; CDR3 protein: CASASGKETQYF
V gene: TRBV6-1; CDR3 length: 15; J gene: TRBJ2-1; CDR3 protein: CASSEGTSGYNEQFF
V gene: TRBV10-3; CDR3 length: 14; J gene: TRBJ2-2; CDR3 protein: CAISGASGTGELFF
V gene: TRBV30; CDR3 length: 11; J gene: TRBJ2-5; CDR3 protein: CAWSPEETQYF
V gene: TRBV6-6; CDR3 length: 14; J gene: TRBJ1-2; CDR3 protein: CASSPPGTAYGYTF